The 18 T cell receptor beta chains below all came from one sample that was sequenced in a study of T cells in localized non-small cell lung cancer. Repertoires were generated with immunoSEQ multiplex PCR, while TCRdb's copy carries only in-frame clones and drops some. The data contain 70,000 to 95,000 clones, roughly 88% of them seen just once; the ten biggest clones take up approximately 4%. The specimen was PBMCs, collected before any cancer treatment. These TCRs come from a woman aged 40-75 years with stage II squamous cell lung carcinoma.

The chain recombines TRBV28 with TRBJ1-2, with TRBD1 matching over 8 bases. This CDR3 is 13 amino acids long. Germline V gene lookup returns CDR1 MDHEN and CDR2 SYDVKM. With 3 bases clipped from V and 8 bases from J, the junction kept 5 bases outside the gene matches. Here the CDR3 reads CASSFRGPGGYTF. The CDR3 DNA sequence: TGTGCCAGCAGTTTCAGGGGGCCGGGAGGCTACACCTTC.

The chain couples TRBV2 to TRBJ2-7, with 10 bases that match TRBD2. The CDR3 contains 12 residues. Germline loops: CDR1 SNHLY, CDR2 FYNNEI. V shed 8 bases, J shed 7 bases, and the junction held 5 bases outside the gene matches. The DNA of the CDR3 is TGTGCCAGCGGGACTAGCGAGAGGGAGCAGTACTTC. It translates to CASGTSEREQYF.

This rearrangement joins TRBV29-1 to TRBJ1-4, with D tentatively TRBD1 (5 bases). V was shortened by 7 bases and J by 7 bases, with 16 bases between the two germline ends. The CDR3 covers 13 residues. Looked up from germline, CDR1 is SQVTM and CDR2 is ANQGSEA. CDR3 nucleotide sequence: TGCAGCGCCTCGCATGGGGCCGGTGAAAAACTGTTTTTT. This codes for CSASHGAGEKLFF.

V is TRBV27 and J is TRBJ2-7, with 9 bases that match TRBD1. The length of the CDR3 is 18 residues. V trimming: 8 bases; J trimming: 4 bases; junction bases outside the gene matches: 21. Germline lookup yields CDR1 MNHEY and CDR2 SMNVEV (reference sequence). In nucleotides, the CDR3 is TGTGCCAGCTCCCCACTTACCGGGACAGGGAAAAGTACGTACGAGCAGTACTTC. Protein: CASSPLTGTGKSTYEQYF.

V gene TRBV2 combines with J gene TRBJ2-4; D is undetermined. CDR3 length equals 10 residues. The germline V gene encodes CDR1 SNHLY and CDR2 FYNNEI. V dropped 3 bases and J dropped 8 bases, with 2 bases sitting between them. The CDR3: CASSDYIQYF. CDR3 nucleotide sequence: TGTGCCAGCAGTGACTACATTCAGTACTTC.

The chain carries TRBV5-1 and TRBJ1-1; D gene uncertain. Germline assignment: CDR1 SGHRS and CDR2 YFSETQ. With 0 bases removed from V and 1 base from J, the gap between germline ends came to 16 bases. CDR3 length: 17 residues. CDR3 sequence: CASSLGWEARTNTEAFF. CDR3 bases: TGCGCCAGCAGCTTGGGTTGGGAGGCTAGGACGAACACTGAAGCTTTCTTT.

The V call is TRBV19, the J call TRBJ1-2; 10 nucleotides match TRBD1. The CDR3 has 14 amino acids. CDR1 and CDR2 (germline): LNHDA, SQIVND (reference sequence). Losses at the gene ends were 4 bases for V and 4 bases for J; bases not matched to a gene: 3. The CDR3 spells CASSTGQGGYGYTF. The CDR3 DNA reads TGTGCCAGTAGTACCGGACAGGGGGGCTATGGCTACACCTTC.

This clone has only one observation. The chain recombines TRBV2 with TRBJ1-1; D perhaps matches TRBD1 (5 bases). V was cut by 6 bases and J by 6 bases, with 14 bases left in between. The CDR3 extends over 13 amino acids. From germline, CDR1 is SNHLY and CDR2 FYNNEI. This CDR3 reads CASRHRQFSEAFF. The DNA for the CDR3 is TGTGCCAGCAGACACAGACAGTTCTCTGAAGCTTTCTTT.

This sequence joins TRBV27 and TRBJ1-5; D is possibly TRBD1 (6 bases). The CDR3 runs to 14 residues. The germline V gene encodes CDR1 MNHEY and CDR2 SMNVEV (reference sequence). V was shortened by 6 bases and J by 5 bases, with 14 bases between the two germline ends. This CDR3 reads CASRRTAMYQPQHF. CDR3 DNA: TGTGCCAGCAGAAGGACAGCCATGTATCAGCCCCAGCATTTT.

J is TRBJ2-6 and V is TRBV5-8, with 10 bases identical to TRBD1. Germline values: CDR1 SGHTS, CDR2 YDEGEE. This CDR3 has 18 residues. Trimming cost V 3 bases and J 4 bases; bases outside gene matches: 10. CDR3 residues: CASSSKPGQGPGANVLTF. The CDR3 DNA follows: TGTGCCAGCAGCTCAAAACCGGGACAGGGGCCCGGGGCCAACGTCCTGACTTTC.

The chain employs TRBV5-6 and TRBJ1-6; 7 nucleotides line up with TRBD1. Trimming removed 3 bases from V and 7 bases from J; junction bases left unmatched: 7. This CDR3 is built from 15 residues. Germline CDR1 reads SGHDT; CDR2 reads YYEEEE. The CDR3 DNA is TGTGCCAGCAGCTCCCGGGACAGCTGGAATTCACCCCTCCACTTT. Its protein product is CASSSRDSWNSPLHF.

The V call is TRBV5-1, the J call TRBJ2-5; D might be TRBD1 (6 bases). Trimming took off 3 bases at V and 1 base at J, with 19 bases between the two ends. Germline loops: CDR1 SGHRS, CDR2 YFSETQ. The CDR3 contains 17 residues. In nucleotides, the CDR3 is TGCGCCAGCAGCTCCCGAGCAGGGACAAGCCCCCAAGAGACCCAGTACTTC. This translates into CASSSRAGTSPQETQYF.

This clone is a singleton in its sample. The genes are TRBV5-1 and TRBJ1-1; D may be TRBD1 (5 bases). There are 16 residues in the CDR3. Trimming took 4 bases from V and 0 from J, leaving 16 bases between them. Germline values: CDR1 SGHRS, CDR2 YFSETQ. CDR3 loop: CASSRDVWIMNTEAFF. The CDR3 DNA reads TGCGCCAGCAGCCGGGACGTATGGATAATGAACACTGAAGCTTTCTTT.

The chain combines TRBV7-9 with TRBJ1-2; D is possibly TRBD1 (6 bases). Germline-derived CDR1 and CDR2 are SEHNR and FQNEAQ (reference sequence). The CDR3 spans 14 residues. Trimming removed 4 bases from V and 7 bases from J, with 16 bases in between. CDR3 protein: CASSSEGGVGGYTF. The CDR3 bases are TGTGCCAGCAGCTCGGAGGGGGGAGTAGGTGGCTACACCTTC.

The CDR3 reads CASSPAGQGQHF. The CDR3, as DNA: TGTGCCAGCTCACCAGCGGGACAGGGCCAGCATTTT. J is TRBJ1-5 and V is TRBV18, with 9 bases fitting TRBD1. The CDR3 loop spans 12 amino acids. The V gene end was trimmed by 2 bases and the J gene end by 12 bases; junction bases not matched to a gene: 2. CDR1 and CDR2 (germline): KGHSH, LQKENI.

The chain joins TRBV13 to TRBJ1-4, with 7 bases lining up with TRBD1. V lost 2 bases and J lost 6; bases outside the gene matches: 18. The CDR3 is 19 residues long. The germline gives CDR1 PRHDT, CDR2 FYEKMQ (reference sequence). The CDR3 DNA is TGTGCCAGCAGCTTAAGTTCGAAAAGACAGGGATTTGGTGATGAAAAACTGTTTTTT. Its protein product is CASSLSSKRQGFGDEKLFF.

The chain joins TRBV14 to TRBJ2-5; 14 bases are a match to TRBD2. The CDR3 extends over 21 amino acids. Germline V gives CDR1 SGHDN, CDR2 FVKESK. Trimming removed 0 bases from V and 1 base from J; junction bases left unmatched: 13. CDR3 sequence reads: CASSQDKSGTSGRGGQETQYF. CDR3 nucleotides: TGTGCCAGCAGCCAAGATAAGTCCGGGACTAGCGGGAGAGGGGGCCAAGAGACCCAGTACTTC. The complete variable domain, with remaining parts taken from reference TRBV14 and TRBJ2-5, reads EAGVTQFPSHSVIEKGQTVTLRCDPISGHDNLYWYRRVMGKEIKFLLHFVKESKQDESGMPNNRFLAERTGGTYSTLKVQPAELEDSGVYFCASSQDKSGTSGRGGQETQYFGPGTRLLVL.

The chain carries TRBV27 and TRBJ2-1; TRBD2 is a possible D gene (7 bases). Per the germline V gene, CDR1 is MNHEY and CDR2 is SMNVEV (reference sequence). Trimming took off 5 bases at V and 0 bases at J, with 14 bases between the two ends. This CDR3 has 16 residues. CDR3: CASSPRGASSYNEQFF. In nucleotides, the CDR3 is TGTGCCAGCAGTCCCCGGGGGGCATCCTCCTACAATGAGCAGTTCTTC.